The rows below give T cell receptor beta chains drawn from one sample of a study of vaccination effects on CD4 cells after COVID-19. No cognate antigen is known for these TCRs. Using immunoSEQ multiplex PCR, the repertoire was profiled, and TCRdb retains in-frame clones only, with some absent. Of some 68,000 clones in the sample, approximately 70% were seen once. Sample: CD4+ T cells from PBMCs cultured with HCoV-OC43 spike peptides, taken before COVID-19 vaccination. The receptors shown here come from a human donor who received a COVID-19 vaccine. Both conserved end residues are part of each CDR3. The D gene is left open where the match is weak. Rows may omit the clone size; those that give it use once, few, many or a size class.

CDR3 protein	CDR3 DNA	V gene	D gene	clone size	J gene
CASSQAGGQSYNEQFF	TGCGCCAGCAGCCAGGCAGGGGGTCAGTCCTACAATGAGCAGTTCTTC	TRBV5-1	TRBD1	-	TRBJ2-1
CASSQRTRTDQETQYF	TGCGCCAGCAGCCAACGGACACGTACTGACCAAGAGACCCAGTACTTC	TRBV4-1	-	-	TRBJ2-5
CASRDDKNYGYTF	TGTGCCAGCAGAGACGACAAGAATTATGGCTACACCTTC	TRBV5-6	-	-	TRBJ1-2
CATSRDPRTSLSSYNSPLHF	TGTGCCACCAGCAGAGATCCCCGGACGAGTCTTTCGTCCTATAATTCACCCCTCCACTTT	TRBV15	-	once	TRBJ1-6
CATSGGQGTYQPQHF	TGTGCCACCAGTGGCGGACAGGGTACGTATCAGCCCCAGCATTTT	TRBV24-1	TRBD1	-	TRBJ1-5
CASSLGQYEISTQYF	TGCGCCAGCAGCTTGGGACAGTATGAAATTTCTACGCAGTATTTT	TRBV5-1	-	-	TRBJ2-3
CSAGTGYNYGYTF	TGCAGCGCCGGGACAGGCTATAACTATGGCTACACCTTC	TRBV29-1	TRBD1	few	TRBJ1-2
CASSLSPGAGTEAFF	TGCGCCAGCAGCTTGAGTCCGGGGGCGGGTACTGAAGCTTTCTTT	TRBV5-1	-	-	TRBJ1-1
CASSPWTGESGANVLTF	TGTGCCAGCTCACCGTGGACAGGGGAGTCGGGGGCCAACGTCCTGACTTTC	TRBV18	TRBD1	-	TRBJ2-6
CASSSGQGGQPQHF	TGTGCCAGCAGTAGTGGACAGGGTGGTCAGCCCCAGCATTTT	TRBV9	TRBD1	-	TRBJ1-5
CASSQRTGSPLDEQFF	TGTGCCAGCAGTCAACGGACAGGCTCCCCTTTGGATGAGCAGTTCTTC	TRBV7-3	TRBD1	-	TRBJ2-1
CASSGGWGAGIPEGTEAFF	TGTGCCAGCAGTGGCGGGTGGGGCGCGGGCATCCCGGAGGGCACTGAAGCTTTCTTT	TRBV2	-	once	TRBJ1-1
CASSPRTGGAGGNTIYF	TGTGCCAGCTCACCCCGGACAGGGGGCGCGGGTGGAAACACCATATATTTT	TRBV18	TRBD1	-	TRBJ1-3
CASSLRQGYEKLFF	TGTGCCAGCAGCTTAAGACAGGGGTATGAAAAACTGTTTTTT	TRBV7-9	TRBD1	-	TRBJ1-4
CASSYTRGSEEKLFF	TGTGCCAGCAGTTACACGCGGGGAAGCGAAGAAAAACTGTTTTTT	TRBV6-5	-	-	TRBJ1-4
CASSPRDRHNEKLFF	TGTGCCAGCAGTCCCCGGGACAGACACAATGAAAAACTGTTTTTT	TRBV28	TRBD1	-	TRBJ1-4
CASSTRTDSSYNEQFF	TGTGCCAGCAGCACAAGGACTGACAGCTCCTACAATGAGCAGTTCTTC	TRBV9	-	-	TRBJ2-1
CASSLGPNSPLHF	TGTGCCAGCAGCTTGGGGCCCAATTCACCCCTCCACTTT	TRBV5-4	-	few	TRBJ1-6
CASSPRSTNEKLFF	TGCGCCAGCAGCCCAAGATCGACTAATGAAAAACTGTTTTTT	TRBV5-1	-	once	TRBJ1-4
CASSYYGGGDGYTF	TGTGCCAGCAGTTACTATGGGGGCGGCGATGGCTACACCTTC	TRBV6-5	-	-	TRBJ1-2
CASSMIDRSNQPQHF	TGTGCCAGTAGTATGATTGACAGAAGCAATCAGCCCCAGCATTTT	TRBV19	-	-	TRBJ1-5
CASSVRGDTQYF	TGTGCCAGCAGCGTTAGAGGAGATACGCAGTATTTT	TRBV9	-	-	TRBJ2-3
CASSSGSRGNTIYF	TGTGCCAGCAGCTCAGGGTCTCGCGGAAACACCATATATTTT	TRBV6-5	-	-	TRBJ1-3
CASSQGSATQYF	TGTGCCAGCAGCCAAGGCAGTGCGACCCAGTACTTC	TRBV14	-	-	TRBJ2-5
CATKKSDRGNQPQHF	TGTGCCACCAAAAAATCGGACAGGGGCAATCAGCCCCAGCATTTT	TRBV6-6	TRBD1	-	TRBJ1-5
CASSLDSGNTIYF	TGCGCCAGCAGCTTGGACTCTGGAAACACCATATATTTT	TRBV5-1	-	-	TRBJ1-3